A single sample is the source of the 9 T cell receptor beta chains below, sequenced in a study of blood T cells in healthy people across ages. With a J-beta primer mix and a sample-barcoded 5' primer, a second PCR ran 7 to 11 cycles. Via MiXCR, TCRdb re-called the 5' RACE reads, giving one row per CDR3 protein. The table shows about a million distinct CDR3 sequences, with about 44% occurring only once. Source material: blood. These receptor sequences come from a man aged 25-45 years in good health.

The rearrangement links TRBV4-1 to TRBJ2-7; D uncertain. The germline CDR1 and CDR2 sequences are MGHRA and YSYEKL. V lost 1 base and J 2 bases, leaving 9 bases between the germline ends. The CDR3 is 14 amino acids. In nucleotides, the CDR3 is TGCGCCAGCAGCCAAGTACCGGGCCCCTACGAGCAGTACTTC. It is translated as CASSQVPGPYEQYF.

The chain carries TRBV4-3 and TRBJ2-1, with 8 bases that match TRBD1. The last part of the DNA fits TRBJ2-7 better; the J call may be wrong. This CDR3 spans 18 amino acids. Germline CDR1 and CDR2: LGHNA and YSLEER. The CDR3, as DNA: TGCGCCAGCAGCCAAGAACCAGGGGGCTACTCGACCTACAATGAGCAGTACTTC. Translation gives CASSQEPGGYSTYNEQYF.

The V and J genes are TRBV27 and TRBJ2-1, with a possible D match to TRBD1 (5 bases). The CDR3 has 14 amino acids. From germline, CDR1 is MNHEY and CDR2 SMNVEV (reference sequence). V was trimmed by 5 bases and J by 0 bases, leaving 8 bases between them. CDR3 region: CASSDSTSYNEQFF. As DNA, the CDR3 is TGTGCCAGCAGTGACAGTACCTCCTACAATGAGCAGTTCTTC.

This chain connects TRBV10-2 to TRBJ2-7; 9 nucleotides agree with TRBD2. Germline CDR1 WSHSY, CDR2 SAAADI. V shed 7 bases, J shed 0 bases, and the junction held 4 bases outside the gene matches. This CDR3 contains 14 residues. DNA for the CDR3: TGCGCCAGCATGGCTAGCGGGACCTCCTACGAGCAGTACTTC. Protein sequence: CASMASGTSYEQYF.

J is TRBJ1-2 and V is TRBV15; 8 nucleotides align to TRBD1. Germline V gene sequence: CDR1 LNHNV, CDR2 YYDKDF (reference sequence). Trimming cost V 7 bases and J 2 bases; bases outside gene matches: 9. CDR3 length: 15 amino acids. CDR3 DNA sequence: TGTGCCACCAACCCCGGACAGGGAGGAAACTATGGCTACACCTTC. The encoded protein is CATNPGQGGNYGYTF.

The rearrangement joins TRBV20-1 to TRBJ2-7; D remains ambiguous. From germline, CDR1 is DFQATT and CDR2 SNEGSKA (reference sequence). V lost 7 bases and J 4 bases, leaving 26 bases between the germline ends. This CDR3 has 16 residues. CDR3 nucleotide sequence: TGCAGTGTTCCCCTCCCAACAGCAAGGTTGGGGTACGAGCAGTACTTC. Translated, it gives CSVPLPTARLGYEQYF.

This clonotype was counted a few times. The CDR3: CSATGLAGFEGEQFF. The CDR3 DNA follows: TGCAGTGCAACTGGACTAGCGGGCTTTGAAGGTGAGCAGTTCTTC. The rearrangement uses TRBV20-1 and TRBJ2-1, with 11 bases identical to TRBD2. CDR1 is DFQATT and CDR2 is SNEGSKA in the germline V gene (reference sequence). The CDR3 extends over 15 amino acids. Germline trimming cut 6 bases from V and 9 bases from J; bases unmatched to any gene: 13.

The chain links TRBV2 to TRBJ2-7; D is unresolved. The CDR3 runs to 13 residues. Germline lookup yields CDR1 SNHLY and CDR2 FYNNEI. V was shortened by 1 base and J by 3 bases, with 7 bases between the two germline ends. The CDR3 DNA sequence: TGTGCCAGCAGTGAAGGGTGGGGCTACGAGCAGTACTTC. As protein: CASSEGWGYEQYF.

The chain has TRBV28 and TRBJ2-1, with 9 bases that match TRBD1. Germline V CDR1 and CDR2: MDHEN, SYDVKM. V was pared by 8 bases and J by 2 bases, with 4 bases of the junction left unmatched. There are 14 residues in the CDR3. The CDR3 sequence is CASGGTGTYNEQFF. CDR3 bases: TGTGCCAGCGGAGGGACAGGGACCTACAATGAGCAGTTCTTC.